Shown below are 5 T cell receptor beta chains from a single sample sequenced in a study of T cells in Graves' hyperthyroidism and ophthalmopathy. Amplified regions were TCR beta CDR3 sequences from RNA transcripts. The HTBI primer set drove a first-round RT-PCR of the TCR CDR3. Each CDR3 protein gets one entry after TCRdb re-called the multiplex PCR reads with MiXCR. The table lists over 400,000 distinct CDR3 sequences, 14% to 15% of them singletons. The sequenced sample was blood. The receptor set was obtained from a man aged 18 to 30 with Graves' ophthalmopathy.

This clonotype was seen many times. V and J are TRBV25-1 and TRBJ2-3, with D perhaps given as TRBD1 or TRBD2 (5 bases each). Germline CDR1 MGHDK, CDR2 SYGVNS. V lost 1 base and J 2 bases, leaving 16 bases between the germline ends. There are 17 residues in the CDR3. The CDR3 DNA reads as TGTGCCAGCAGTGAATCCAGGGTCGGAGGTCTCACAGATACGCAGTATTTT. Amino acid sequence: CASSESRVGGLTDTQYF.

Many counts were recorded for this clonotype. J is TRBJ2-2 and V is TRBV5-1; TRBD2 might be the D (6 bases). The V end was cut by 0 bases, the J end by 5 bases, with 11 bases between. Germline V lookup: CDR1 SGHRS, CDR2 YFSETQ. The CDR3 runs 15 residues. The CDR3 sequence is CASSLVPGVTGELFF. CDR3 DNA: TGCGCCAGCAGCTTGGTTCCGGGGGTAACCGGGGAGCTGTTTTTT.

This clonotype occurred many times. The V gene is TRBV9, the J gene TRBJ2-5; TRBD2 aligns across 10 bases. The trim removed 0 bases at V and 3 bases at J, leaving 2 bases unmatched. CDR1 and CDR2 from the germline V gene are SGDLS and YYNGEE. This CDR3 contains 15 residues. The CDR3 protein is CASSVGLAGEETQYF. DNA of the CDR3: TGTGCCAGCAGCGTAGGGCTAGCGGGAGAAGAGACCCAGTACTTC.

At least ten counts were recorded for this clonotype. The junction shows a germline mismatch at one end, possibly a read error. The chain couples TRBV5-1 to TRBJ2-5; 7 positions match TRBD2. Germline CDR1 SGHRS, CDR2 YFSETQ. The CDR3 contains 13 residues. DNA for the CDR3: TGTGCCAGCAGCTTAGGGCGGGGGGAGACCCAGTACTTC. Amino acids: CASSLGRGETQYF.

This clonotype came up many times. This chain uses TRBV6-1 with TRBJ1-1; the D gene is possibly TRBD1 (5 bases). The CDR3 length is 13 residues. V gave up 5 bases and J gave up 8 bases, with 15 bases separating them. CDR1 MNHNS and CDR2 SASEGT come from the germline V gene. The CDR3 nucleotides are TGTGCCAGCAGTCCCCCGGGACGGGAAGAAGCTTTCTTT. Translating gives CASSPPGREEAFF.